The source of this T cell receptor (beta chain) is a study of blood T cell repertoires in COVID-19. V was shortened by 8 bases and J by 3 bases, with 16 bases between the two germline ends. Looked up from germline, CDR1 is WNHNN and CDR2 is SYGVQD (reference sequence). This CDR3 has 14 residues. As originally analysed: Researchers report that nucleated cell counts were estimated from reference gene primer amplification. Generated by immunoSEQ multiplex PCR, the TCRdb table keeps only in-frame clones and is missing some. V and J calls and clone size are as listed in that table; D and trimming were resolved from the DNA. Of about 110,000 clones in the sample, about four fifths were seen once.

Sample: peripheral blood. This rearrangement joins TRBV10-1 to TRBJ2-5; D might be TRBD1 (5 bases). This sequence originates from a woman between 65 and 79 years old with acute or convalescent COVID-19. The CDR3 loop is CASQPIDSEETQYF. The CDR3 region has the DNA TGCGCCAGCCAACCAATCGACAGTGAAGAGACCCAGTACTTC.